The entry below gives a single TCR beta chain sequence along with its context. This clone was counted once. Its specific antigen is unknown. Base-call qualities are not available, and no considerably larger clone is one nucleotide away. Healthy HIV-negative adults with no recently reported acute infections or vaccinations were included as donors. Every donor was a Caucasian adult living in Nashville, Tennessee, USA. CD4+ T cells were enriched through magnetic negative selection, after which naive cells were positively selected on CD45RA and the remaining negative fraction served as the memory subset. Blood was obtained by leukapheresis, after which PBMCs were separated by Ficoll-Histopaque density gradient centrifugation and cryopreserved in liquid nitrogen vapor phase. Analytical flow cytometry was used to check the purity and quantity of each magnetically sorted T cell population. Each sorted fraction had its genomic DNA isolated and then quantified by UV absorbance on a Nanodrop 2000c.

This sample was taken from a study of shared clonotypes between healthy human individuals (dated by TCRdb to the early 2020s). At the level of the whole study: A couple of women and three men aged 18 to 49 years were included in the cohort. For each donor, CD4 naive and CD4 memory were each given three plates, CD8 naive was given two plates, and CD8 memory was given one plate. To estimate repertoire size and how much clonotypes are shared between individuals, the study performed deep sequencing of blood TCR repertoires from roughly five healthy adults. To increase sequencing depth and limit assay-specific biases, different laboratories used diverse techniques to prepare libraries and sequence TCR repertoires. Each donor's leukapheresis produced roughly between roughly 0.85 and 9 billion PBMCs.

Summary of the overall study and its limitations: When four donors were compared, the shared fraction of clonotypes was about 5.5% for naive CD4, about 4% for naive CD8, 2.3% for memory CD4, and roughly 0.43% for memory CD8. Compared with non-shared clonotypes, clonotypes shared by all four sorted-subset donors had higher generation probabilities. Rarefaction of sorted-subset datasets indicated incomplete sequencing despite the large sequencing depth. Because the study included only a small number of donors, the genetic and exposure-history diversity represented was limited. Pairwise subsampling indicated that sequencing depth was expected to affect the degree of clonotype sharing among donors. Sampling was restricted to blood, and TCR repertoires in tissue are likely to differ from TCR repertoires in blood. Larger estimated clonotype richness was generally found for naive subsets than for memory subsets.

Sequences SNHLY (CDR1) and FYNNEI (CDR2) are obtained from the germline V gene. The germline ends are 10 bases apart after V is trimmed by 1 base and J by 0 bases. Including cysteine and phenylalanine, the CDR3 has 16 amino acids. The only DNA kept is the CDR3, 48 bases in frame from the first base. Using the deep immunoSEQ assay, multiplex PCR amplified TCR CDR3 regions from genomic DNA. For each cell subset, the extracted genomic DNA was distributed evenly across all wells of several immunoSEQ 96-well plates, and each plate served as one replicate. Each replicate PCR for sorted subsets received around 200 ng genomic DNA, equal to about 30,000 T cell genomes. The purified libraries were quantified using a Qubit 3.0 fluorometer, sized with a Bioanalyzer 2100, and then quantified again using the KAPA Library Quantification kit. Every immunoSEQ 96-well plate was sequenced on a separate single-read 150-cycle Illumina NextSeq 550 flow cell. The published analysis was carried out like this. Because only junctional sequences without quality scores were contained in the immunoSEQ output, filtering matching that applied to full-length reads could not be performed. To assign V/J genes and CDR3, sequences were annotated against IMGT germline references using PyIR, a Python wrapper for IgBLAST v1.9. Reads were removed for weak V/J assignments (E-value above 1e-6), missing CDR3, stop codons, out-of-frame junctions, or ambiguous translated residues. V3J clonotypes were defined by identical inferred V gene, J gene, and CDR3 amino acid sequence. Percentage overlap between repertoires was calculated by dividing the number of shared unique clonotypes by the size of the smaller repertoire. Repertoire richness was assessed with RTK rarefaction, the Chao1 estimator, and Recon v2.1 estimates of unobserved clonotypes. Generation probabilities were computed with OLGA for all TCRbeta clonotypes obtained by the gDNA method from several donors. TCRdb limited this immuneACCESS table to in-frame rearrangements with V and J called. A share of clones is missing; checked studies link under half to unresolved V genes, and the rest is unexplained. For V, J and clone size, that table is used; D and trimming come from the DNA. The sample table contains about 2.4 million clones; only one count was recorded for around 94% of them. The ten largest clones capture over 0.12% of the sample.

Material: naive CD4+ T cells sorted from blood. The cell subset or site tag for this specimen amounts to: CD45RA+ positively selected. This receptor chain uses TRBV2 and TRBJ1-3; the D gene is perhaps TRBD1, from 6 matching bases. This sequence was found in a man between 18 and 29 years old in good health. The DNA sequence is given as TGTGCCAGCAGTGAAGTCTACAGGGACTCTGGAAACACCATATATTTT. This yields the protein CASSEVYRDSGNTIYF.